This entry concerns a single T cell receptor beta chain. As yet, its antigen is unknown. Amplification of TCR beta CDR3 regions used RNA as the template. When the TCR CDR3 underwent first-round RT-PCR, the HTBI primer set was used. TCRdb re-called the multiplex PCR reads with MiXCR, one entry per CDR3 protein. The repertoire holds about 250,000 distinct CDR3 sequences, with over 20% as singletons. The source of the sample is a study of T cells in Graves' hyperthyroidism and ophthalmopathy. General observations from the study: The model identified upcoming ophthalmopathy a median around 6 months ahead of onset.

Lactation, pregnancy, other autoimmune disease or uncontrolled infection led to exclusion of patients. Diagnosing involved the use of clinical symptoms, serum thyroxine and TRAb, thyroid ultrasound and orbital computed tomography. The CDR3 is 15 residues long. Germline V gene data show CDR1 as LGHDT and CDR2 as YNNKEL (reference sequence). Trimming cost V 2 bases and J 3 bases; bases outside gene matches: 3. Material for sequencing was blood. This clonotype was sampled from a woman between 35 and 50 years old with Graves' ophthalmopathy. The V call is TRBV3-1, the J call TRBJ2-7; 11 nucleotides agree with TRBD2. The chain's CDR3 is CASSQTSGSYYEQYF. In DNA, the CDR3 is TGTGCCAGCAGCCAAACTAGCGGGAGTTACTACGAGCAGTACTTC.